A single sample gave rise to the 6 T cell receptor beta chains below, sequenced in a study of blood T cell repertoires in COVID-19. Measured with immunoSEQ multiplex PCR; TCRdb has only the in-frame clones, and not every one. In the table there are approximately 220,000 clones, 70% to 90% of which are singletons. Sequencing input: peripheral blood. These receptors all stem from a man in his forties or fifties who had recovered from COVID-19.

The chain links TRBV11-2 to TRBJ2-7; 7 bases fit TRBD2. CDR3 length: 18 amino acids. CDR1 and CDR2 from the germline V gene are SGHAT and FQNNGV. J lost 5 bases, V lost 5 bases, and 21 bases had no gene match. DNA for the CDR3: TGTGCCAGCAGCCGGCCATTTTTCCAGCGGGATGTTGTGAACGAGCAGTACTTC. It encodes CASSRPFFQRDVVNEQYF.

This chain connects TRBV18 to TRBJ2-5, with TRBD1 identical over 7 bases. V lost 4 bases to trimming and J lost 5 bases; unmatched junction nucleotides: 7. Germline CDR1 reads KGHSH; CDR2 reads LQKENI. The CDR3 length is 14 residues. In DNA form, the CDR3 reads TGTGCCAGCTCACTTGGACAGGCAGGGGAGACCCAGTACTTC. Protein: CASSLGQAGETQYF.

V is TRBV6-5 and J is TRBJ1-2; 9 bases align to TRBD1. V was pared by 4 bases and J by 6 bases, with 9 bases of the junction left unmatched. The CDR3 consists of 15 residues. The germline V gene encodes CDR1 MNHEY and CDR2 SVGAGI. CDR3 region: CASSSTSGTGNGYTF. As DNA, the CDR3 is TGTGCCAGCAGTTCCACCTCCGGGACAGGGAATGGCTACACCTTC.

The rearrangement joins TRBV28 to TRBJ1-4; 11 nucleotides line up with TRBD1. Germline loops: CDR1 MDHEN, CDR2 SYDVKM. This CDR3 is built from 17 residues. V was pared by 6 bases and J by 5 bases, with 11 bases of the junction left unmatched. CDR3 DNA: TGTGCCAGCAGCGAAGCCGGGACAGGGGGTCCCAATGAAAAACTGTTTTTT. Translated, it gives CASSEAGTGGPNEKLFF.

The V and J genes are TRBV3-1 (or the pseudogene TRBV3-2) and TRBJ2-5; D possibly corresponds to TRBD2 (6 bases). CDR3 size: 14 residues. Germline CDR1 is LGHDT and CDR2 is YNNKEL (reference sequence). The germline V and J ends were trimmed by 0 bases and 6 bases, with 11 bases remaining between them. CDR3 DNA: TGTGCCAGCAGCCAAGAATGGCGGGATAAGACCCAGTACTTC. This codes for CASSQEWRDKTQYF.

The chain links TRBV28 to TRBJ2-1; D possibly corresponds to TRBD2 (6 bases). The germline CDR1 and CDR2 sequences are MDHEN and SYDVKM. Trimming shortened V by 5 bases and J by 7 bases, and 21 bases separated the two germline ends. The CDR3 covers 16 residues. CDR3 sequence: CASSPIPLGRRNEQFF. The CDR3 nucleotides read TGTGCCAGCAGTCCCATACCCCTCGGGAGAAGAAATGAGCAGTTCTTC.